In this sample, the clone carrying this T cell receptor (beta chain) turned up many times. Its specificity is unknown. This sample is part of a study of molecular identifiers for immune sequencing clone quantification. This CDR3 spans 16 amino acids. The germline gives CDR1 DFQATT, CDR2 SNEGSKA (reference sequence). J lost 5 bases, V lost 5 bases, and 14 bases had no gene match. TCRdb reprocessed the PCR reads via MiXCR and lists one record per CDR3 protein. The sample has 37,000 or so distinct CDR3 sequences; approximately 18% are singletons. A CD8+CD4-CCR7+CD45RA+ phenotype served as the sorting definition for naive CD8 T cells. Study outcomes and limitations: One cell's worth of spiked Jurkat TCR RNA was reportedly detectable among 900,000 to 1,000,000 naive cells. With a barcode shared among identical TCR molecules, highly expanded clone sizes could be underestimated.

The chain couples TRBV20-1 to TRBJ2-3; 9 bases are shared with TRBD2. The origin of this receptor is a human donor in good health. Some libraries in this study had Jurkat cell RNA spiked in. Sequenced: naive CD8+ T cells from blood, with Jurkat cell RNA spiked in. Sample subset: FACS-sorted CD8+CD4-CCR7+CD45RA+ naive T cells. This CDR3 reads CSAFKSREGPGDTQYF. The CDR3 coding sequence is TGCAGTGCTTTCAAATCGCGGGAGGGCCCGGGAGATACGCAGTATTTT.